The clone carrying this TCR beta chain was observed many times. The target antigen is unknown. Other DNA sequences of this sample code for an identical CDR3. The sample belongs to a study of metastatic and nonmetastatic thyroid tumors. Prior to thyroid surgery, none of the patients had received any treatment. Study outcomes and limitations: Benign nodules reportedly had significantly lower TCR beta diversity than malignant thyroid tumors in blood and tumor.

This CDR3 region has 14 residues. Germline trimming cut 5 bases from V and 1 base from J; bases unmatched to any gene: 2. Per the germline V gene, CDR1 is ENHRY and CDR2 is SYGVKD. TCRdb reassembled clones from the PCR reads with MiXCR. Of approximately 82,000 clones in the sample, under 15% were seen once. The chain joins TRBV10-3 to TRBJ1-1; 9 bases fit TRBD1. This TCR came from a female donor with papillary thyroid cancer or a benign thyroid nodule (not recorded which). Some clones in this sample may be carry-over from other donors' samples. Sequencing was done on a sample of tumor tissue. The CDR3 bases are TGTGCCATCAGTAGGGACAGGGAGAACACTGAAGCTTTCTTT. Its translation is CAISRDRENTEAFF.